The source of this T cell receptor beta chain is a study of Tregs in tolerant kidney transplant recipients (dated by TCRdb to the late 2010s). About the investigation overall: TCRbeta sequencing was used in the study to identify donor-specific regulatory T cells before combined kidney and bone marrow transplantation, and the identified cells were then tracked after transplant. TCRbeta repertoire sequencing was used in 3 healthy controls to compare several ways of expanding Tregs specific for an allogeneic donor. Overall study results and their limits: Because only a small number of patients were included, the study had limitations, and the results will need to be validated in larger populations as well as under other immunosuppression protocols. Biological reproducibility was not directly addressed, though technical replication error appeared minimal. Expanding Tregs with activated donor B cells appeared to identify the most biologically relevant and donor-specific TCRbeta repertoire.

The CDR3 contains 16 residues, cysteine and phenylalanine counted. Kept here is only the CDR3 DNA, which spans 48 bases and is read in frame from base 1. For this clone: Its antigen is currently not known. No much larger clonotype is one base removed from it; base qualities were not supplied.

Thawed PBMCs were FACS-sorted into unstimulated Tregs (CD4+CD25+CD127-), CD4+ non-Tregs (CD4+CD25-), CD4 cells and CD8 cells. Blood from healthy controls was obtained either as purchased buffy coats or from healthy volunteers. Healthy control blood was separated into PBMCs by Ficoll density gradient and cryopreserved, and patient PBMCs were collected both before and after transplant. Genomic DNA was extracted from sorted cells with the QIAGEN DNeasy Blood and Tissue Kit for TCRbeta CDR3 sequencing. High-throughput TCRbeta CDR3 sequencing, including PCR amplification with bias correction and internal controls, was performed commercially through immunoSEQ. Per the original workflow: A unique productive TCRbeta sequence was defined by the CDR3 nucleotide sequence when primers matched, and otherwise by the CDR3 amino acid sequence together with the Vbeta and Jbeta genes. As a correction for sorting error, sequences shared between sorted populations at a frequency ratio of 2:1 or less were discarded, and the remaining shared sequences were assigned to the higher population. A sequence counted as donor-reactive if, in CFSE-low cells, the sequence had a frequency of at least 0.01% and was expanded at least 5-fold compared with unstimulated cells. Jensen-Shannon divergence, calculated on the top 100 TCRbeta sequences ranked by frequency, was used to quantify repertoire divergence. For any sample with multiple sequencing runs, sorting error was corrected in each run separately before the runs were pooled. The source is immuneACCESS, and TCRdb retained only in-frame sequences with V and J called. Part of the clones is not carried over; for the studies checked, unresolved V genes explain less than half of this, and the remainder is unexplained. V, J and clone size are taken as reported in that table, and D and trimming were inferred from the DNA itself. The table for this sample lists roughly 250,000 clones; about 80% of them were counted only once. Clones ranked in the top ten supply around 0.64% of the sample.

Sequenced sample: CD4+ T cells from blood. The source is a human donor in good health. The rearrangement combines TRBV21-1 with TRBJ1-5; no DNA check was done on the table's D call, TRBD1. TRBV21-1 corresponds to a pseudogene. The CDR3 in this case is CASSGRQGRGYQPQHF. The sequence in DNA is TGTGCCAGCAGCGGGCGACAGGGAAGGGGTTATCAGCCCCAGCATTTT.